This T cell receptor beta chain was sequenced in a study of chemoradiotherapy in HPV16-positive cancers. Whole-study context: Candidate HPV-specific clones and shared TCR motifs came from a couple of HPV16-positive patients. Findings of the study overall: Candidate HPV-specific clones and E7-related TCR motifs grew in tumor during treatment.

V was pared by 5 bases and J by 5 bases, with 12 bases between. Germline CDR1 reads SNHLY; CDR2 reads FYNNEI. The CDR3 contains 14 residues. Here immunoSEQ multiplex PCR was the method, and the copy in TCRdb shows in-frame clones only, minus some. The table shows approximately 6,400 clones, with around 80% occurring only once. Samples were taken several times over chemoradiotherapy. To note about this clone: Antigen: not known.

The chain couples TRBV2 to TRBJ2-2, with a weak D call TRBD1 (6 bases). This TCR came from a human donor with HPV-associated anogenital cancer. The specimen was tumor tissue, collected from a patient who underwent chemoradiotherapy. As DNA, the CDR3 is TGTGCCAGCAGTCGAAGGACAGTTACCGGGGAGCTGTTTTTT. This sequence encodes CASSRRTVTGELFF.